Listed below are T cell receptor beta chains from one sample, sequenced in a study of tumor and adjacent non-tumor tissue in lung cancer. Using its own MiXCR run on the multiplex PCR reads, TCRdb lists one record per CDR3 protein. Of approximately 100,000 distinct CDR3 sequences in the sample, over 55% were seen once. Sample: distant non-tumor lung tissue. The receptors derive from a man in his thirties or forties with non-small cell lung cancer. Both conserved end residues are part of each CDR3. Each record gives: V gene, J gene, clone size, D gene, CDR3 DNA, CDR3 protein. The D gene is left open where the match is weak. Not every row has a clone size; where given, it reads once, few, many or a size class.

TRBV20-1	TRBJ2-1	-	-	TGCAGTCCTAGACATCTGGGGGCCGATTACAATGAGCAGTTCTTC	CSPRHLGADYNEQFF
TRBV5-5	TRBJ1-1	-	-	TGTGCCAGTAGCTTGGCCAGAATCATGAACAGTGAAGCTTTCTTT	CASSLARIMNSEAFF
TRBV6-5	TRBJ2-7	-	-	TGTGCCAGCAGTGAAGATCTGGGAACCTACGAGCAATACTTC	CASSEDLGTYEQYF
TRBV7-3	TRBJ2-1	once	TRBD1	TGTGCCAGCAGCTCTACAACAGGGGGAGGGCAGTTCTTC	CASSSTTGGGQFF
TRBV11-2	TRBJ2-2	-	TRBD2	TGTGCCAGCAGCTCGCCGAGGACTAGCAGGCCCGGGGAGCCGTTTTTT	CASSSPRTSRPGEPFF
TRBV5-1	TRBJ2-5	-	TRBD1	TGCGCCAGCAGCCTAGGGACAGGGGAGCAAGAGACCCAGTACTTC	CASSLGTGEQETQYF
TRBV29-1	TRBJ2-1	-	-	TGCTGCGTTGAAGGTCTACCGGTTGAGGTCTTC	CCVEGLPVEVF
TRBV20-1	TRBJ2-2	few	-	TGCAGTGCTAGGGTTAACACGTGGACCGGGGAGCTGTTTTTT	CSARVNTWTGELFF
TRBV4-1	TRBJ2-3	many	TRBD1	TGCGCCAGCAGCCGAGGGGGCGCGGGTACAGATACGCAGTATTTT	CASSRGGAGTDTQYF
TRBV28	TRBJ2-7	-	TRBD2	TGTGCCAGCAGTTTCGGGGGGTGGGGGAGGGAGCAGTATTTC	CASSFGGWGREQYF
TRBV11-2	TRBJ2-2	-	-	TGTGCCAGAAGCTTCAATGGTTACAACACCGGGGAGCCGTTTTTT	CARSFNGYNTGEPFF
TRBV4-1	TRBJ1-5	few	-	TGCGCCGGCAGCCAAGAACCCAAGGAAGGGCAGCCCCAGCATTTT	CAGSQEPKEGQPQHF
TRBV4-2	TRBJ2-1	-	-	TGTACCAGCTCGCCGGTGAAGCGGAGAGGTACGAACGAGCAGTTCTTC	CTSSPVKRRGTNEQFF
TRBV6-2/TRBV6-3	TRBJ2-7	medium-sized	TRBD2	TGTGCCAGTCTTCCTAGCGGGGGCCTCTACGAGCAGTACTTC	CASLPSGGLYEQYF
TRBV6-5	TRBJ1-1	many	-	TGTGCCAGCAGTTACTCCCAGGGAAGAGCAGCTTTCTTT	CASSYSQGRAAFF
TRBV7-8	TRBJ1-2	-	-	TGTGCCAACAGTCCGGGGGGGGACAACTATGGTTACACCTTC	CANSPGGDNYGYTF
TRBV7-9	TRBJ2-3	-	-	TGTGCCAGCAGCTCCAAAGGGAACGTAGCGCGAGGCCCAACAGGGGATACGCAGTATTTT	CASSSKGNVARGPTGDTQYF
TRBV4-1	TRBJ2-3	-	-	TGCGCCAGCAGCTTATCCCCCTCGAATAGCGGTGGGACAGATACGCAGTATTTT	CASSLSPSNSGGTDTQYF
TRBV29-1	TRBJ2-1	many	TRBD2	TGCAGCGTTGAGGGGACTACCGACAATGAGCAGTTCTTC	CSVEGTTDNEQFF
TRBV7-9	TRBJ2-7	few	-	TGTGCCAGCAGCTCGCGGTTCGAGCAGTACTTC	CASSSRFEQYF
TRBV5-5	TRBJ2-4	-	-	TGTGCCAGCTGCTTGGACGTAGACATTCAGTACTTC	CASCLDVDIQYF